These 26 T cell receptor beta chains share one sample of origin, sequenced in a study of T cell changes during pregnancy in multiple sclerosis. Profiling relied on immunoSEQ multiplex PCR, and the TCRdb table lists in-frame clones only, not all of them. The sample holds some 60,000 clones, roughly nine tenths seen once. Sequenced here: CD4+ T cells from peripheral blood mononuclear cells, sampled in the first trimester of pregnancy. These receptors were obtained from a female donor with multiple sclerosis, enrolled in a pregnancy study.

This chain joins TRBV10-3 and TRBJ2-1; 7 positions agree with TRBD2. With 0 bases clipped from V and 6 bases from J, the junction kept 5 bases outside the gene matches. Germline values: CDR1 ENHRY, CDR2 SYGVKD. The CDR3 extends over 15 amino acids. This chain's CDR3 is CAISESGLERNEQFF. The CDR3 DNA is TGTGCCATCAGTGAGTCCGGACTAGAACGCAATGAGCAGTTCTTC.

This chain uses TRBV6-5 with TRBJ2-1; no firm D call. The CDR3 covers 14 residues. Trimming removed 6 bases from V and 4 bases from J, with 13 bases in between. Germline V gene data show CDR1 as MNHEY and CDR2 as SVGAGI. The CDR3 coding sequence is TGTGCCAGCAGCTCCGAACAACCATACAATGAGCAGTTCTTC. Translating gives CASSSEQPYNEQFF.

The chain joins TRBV5-6 to TRBJ2-3, with a possible D match to TRBD2 (6 bases). V lost 4 bases to trimming and J lost 1 base, with 16 bases between them. Germline CDR1 SGHDT, CDR2 YYEEEE. This CDR3 is built from 16 residues. The CDR3 sequence is CASSLEVGLRTDTQYF. CDR3 nucleotide sequence: TGTGCCAGCAGCCTCGAAGTGGGACTTCGCACAGATACGCAGTATTTT.

The chain employs TRBV6-1 and TRBJ1-2, with 9 bases that match TRBD1. The CDR3 has 16 amino acids. Per germline, CDR1 MNHNS and CDR2 SASEGT. J gave up 2 bases and V 1 base, and 5 bases lay outside the gene matches. The CDR3 protein is CASSEGWDRANYGYTF. The CDR3 DNA sequence: TGTGCCAGCAGTGAAGGCTGGGACAGGGCCAACTATGGCTACACCTTC.

The chain recombines TRBV4-2 with TRBJ2-5; 14 nucleotides align to TRBD2. The germline CDR1 and CDR2 sequences are LGHNA and YNFKEQ. Germline trimming cut 3 bases from V and 5 bases from J; bases unmatched to any gene: 23. The CDR3 covers 22 residues. Written as DNA, the CDR3 is TGTGCCAGCAGCCACCCCCTCAGAAGCGGGGGGACTAGCGGGGGTCGAGGTGAGACCCAGTACTTC. This codes for CASSHPLRSGGTSGGRGETQYF.

This clone appeared a single time. This chain uses TRBV9 with TRBJ2-5; TRBD1 aligns across 7 bases. CDR1 is SGDLS, CDR2 YYNGEE, per germline. V lost 2 bases, J lost 5 bases, and 9 bases stayed unmatched. The CDR3 has 15 amino acids. CDR3 nucleotides: TGTGCCAGCAGCGTGGATGGGACAGTTCAGGAGACCCAGTACTTC. Translating it yields CASSVDGTVQETQYF.

The chain combines TRBV4-3 with TRBJ1-2; D perhaps matches TRBD1 (6 bases). Germline V gives CDR1 LGHNA, CDR2 YSLEER. The CDR3 runs to 14 residues. V lost 5 bases and J lost 5, with 15 bases in between. CDR3 sequence (DNA): TGCGCCAGCAGCAAAGGCAGGGGATGGTATGGCTACACCTTC. It translates to CASSKGRGWYGYTF.

This chain joins TRBV13 and TRBJ2-1; TRBD1 is a possible D gene (5 bases). This CDR3 has 16 residues. Trimming took 5 bases from V and 3 from J, leaving 17 bases between them. Germline loops: CDR1 PRHDT, CDR2 FYEKMQ (reference sequence). CDR3 bases: TGTGCCAGCAGCGCCCGGAAGGGGAAAAACTACAATGAGCAGTTCTTC. Translation gives CASSARKGKNYNEQFF. The full variable domain, in which reference TRBV13 and TRBJ2-1 provide the parts outside the CDR3, is AAGVIQSPRHLIKEKRETATLKCYPIPRHDTVYWYQQGPGQDPQFLISFYEKMQSDKGSIPDRFSAQQFSDYHSELNMSSLELGDSALYFCASSARKGKNYNEQFFGPGTRLTVL.

The chain uses TRBV25-1 and TRBJ1-5, with D perhaps TRBD1 (5 bases). V was cut by 2 bases and J by 4 bases, with 18 bases left in between. This CDR3 has 17 amino acids. CDR1 and CDR2 from the germline V gene are MGHDK and SYGVNS. The CDR3 sequence: CASSEPPGLPGNQPQHF. The CDR3 DNA sequence: TGTGCCAGCAGTGAACCCCCGGGTCTCCCAGGGAATCAGCCCCAGCATTTT. The variable domain in full, completed from reference TRBV25-1 and TRBJ1-5, reads EADIYQTPRYLVIGTGKKITLECSQTMGHDKMYWYQQDPGMELHLIHYSYGVNSTEKGDLSSESTVSRIRTEHFPLTLESARPSHTSQYLCASSEPPGLPGNQPQHFGDGTRLSIL.

The chain uses TRBV27 and TRBJ1-2, with TRBD1 as a possible D gene (6 bases). V dropped 0 bases and J dropped 3 bases, with 8 bases sitting between them. The CDR3 totals 14 residues. Germline V gene lookup returns CDR1 MNHEY and CDR2 SMNVEV (reference sequence). This chain's CDR3 is CASSLSNRDYGYTF. The CDR3 coding sequence is TGTGCCAGCAGTTTATCCAACAGGGACTATGGCTACACCTTC.

The rearrangement uses TRBV6-6 and TRBJ1-6; unclear D gene. Trimming left V 0 bases short and J 7 bases short, with 13 bases between. There are 16 residues in the CDR3. The germline V gene encodes CDR1 MNHNY and CDR2 SVGAGI (reference sequence). CDR3 sequence reads: CASSYSSQVQNSPLHF. CDR3 bases: TGTGCCAGCAGTTACTCGAGCCAGGTCCAAAATTCACCCCTCCACTTT.

The gene calls are TRBV5-6 and TRBJ2-7, with D perhaps TRBD1 (5 bases). V gave up 2 bases and J gave up 3 bases, with 18 bases separating them. This CDR3 has 16 amino acids. Germline V gene data show CDR1 as SGHDT and CDR2 as YYEEEE. The DNA for the CDR3 is TGTGCCAGCAGCTTAACTAAGGGGCCCCATCTCTACGAGCAGTACTTC. It encodes CASSLTKGPHLYEQYF.

This clone has a single count. The chain couples TRBV30 to TRBJ1-1, with 7 bases fitting TRBD1. Germline V gene lookup returns CDR1 GTSNPN and CDR2 SVGIG (reference sequence). Germline trimming cut 3 bases from V and 2 bases from J; bases unmatched to any gene: 3. The length of the CDR3 is 13 residues. CDR3 sequence: CAWRRQGNTEAFF. CDR3 coding DNA: TGTGCCTGGAGACGACAGGGAAACACTGAAGCTTTCTTT.

The genes are TRBV25-1 and TRBJ1-5; possible D gene TRBD1, 6 bases. The CDR3 runs to 14 residues. V was pared by 3 bases and J by 3 bases, with 9 bases between. The germline V gene has CDR1 MGHDK and CDR2 SYGVNS. CDR3 amino acids: CASSDQGYNQPQHF. Here the CDR3 DNA reads TGTGCCAGCAGTGATCAGGGGTACAATCAGCCCCAGCATTTT.

The chain is built from TRBV15 and TRBJ1-1, with no clear D. CDR1 is LNHNV, CDR2 YYDKDF, per germline (reference sequence). V was clipped by 3 bases and J by 4 bases, with 12 bases between them. The CDR3 is 14 amino acids. The DNA of the CDR3 is TGTGCCACCAGCAGCTTTCTTGGGCGCACTGAAGCTTTCTTT. Translation: CATSSFLGRTEAFF.

J is TRBJ2-5 and V is TRBV7-8; the D gene is possibly TRBD1 (5 bases). This CDR3 comprises 13 residues. Germline V gene data show CDR1 as SGHVS and CDR2 as FQNEAQ. The ends were cut back, 5 bases at V and 8 bases at J, with 15 bases in the middle. The CDR3 spells CASSRLRAGTQYF. The CDR3 DNA is TGTGCCAGCAGCCGTCTCAGGGCCGGAACCCAGTACTTC.

The gene calls are TRBV2 and TRBJ1-5, with 8 nucleotides matching TRBD1. J was trimmed by 8 bases and V by 4 bases; bases with no gene match: 7. The germline CDR1 and CDR2 sequences are SNHLY and FYNNEI. CDR3 length: 14 residues. The CDR3 nucleotides are TGTGCCAGCAGTGCGCAGGGGGCAGGGAAGCCCCAGCATTTT. Protein sequence: CASSAQGAGKPQHF.

This chain connects TRBV5-6 to TRBJ1-3; 10 positions agree with TRBD1. Germline lookup yields CDR1 SGHDT and CDR2 YYEEEE. This CDR3 comprises 18 residues. V gave up 0 bases and J gave up 0 bases; unmatched junction bases: 6. The CDR3 nucleotides are TGTGCCAGCAGCTTGGTTCCGGGACAGGGGTTCTCTGGAAACACCATATATTTT. Encoded protein: CASSLVPGQGFSGNTIYF.

The gene calls are TRBV5-4 and TRBJ2-1; 8 positions agree with TRBD2. The germline gives CDR1 SGHNT, CDR2 YYREEE (reference sequence). The CDR3 runs 15 residues. Losses at the gene ends were 9 bases for V and 0 bases for J; bases not matched to a gene: 8. The CDR3 DNA follows: TGTGCCACCGCGCCGGGGGGGGCCTCCTACAATGAGCAGTTCTTC. Protein sequence: CATAPGGASYNEQFF.

V gene TRBV6-5 combines with J gene TRBJ2-5; D is unclear. This CDR3 has 15 amino acids. Germline V gives CDR1 MNHEY, CDR2 SVGAGI. Trimming took 2 bases from V and 1 from J, leaving 11 bases between them. CDR3 amino acids: CASSYTTVPQETQYF. The CDR3 nucleotides read TGTGCCAGCAGTTACACCACAGTACCCCAAGAGACCCAGTACTTC.

This CDR3 is CASSSRLAGSSYNEQFF. In DNA, the CDR3 is TGTGCCAGCAGCTCAAGACTAGCGGGGTCCTCCTACAATGAGCAGTTCTTC. The genes are TRBV7-2 and TRBJ2-1, with TRBD2 matching 11 bases. The ends lost 4 bases at V and 0 bases at J; junction bases unmatched: 5. This CDR3 spans 17 amino acids. Germline loops: CDR1 SGHTA, CDR2 FQGNSA.

The chain's CDR3 is CASKGLRPNSPLHF. CDR3 DNA sequence: TGTGCCAGCAAAGGATTGAGGCCAAATTCACCCCTCCACTTT. This rearrangement joins TRBV2 to TRBJ1-6, with D hard to call. CDR1 SNHLY and CDR2 FYNNEI come from the germline V gene. CDR3 length equals 14 residues. Trimming stripped 7 bases from V and 7 bases from J, with 14 bases between.

The V call is TRBV18, the J call TRBJ2-1; a weak D match, TRBD1 (6 bases). V was pared by 0 bases and J by 4 bases, with 16 bases between. Germline-derived CDR1 and CDR2 are KGHSH and LQKENI. This CDR3 spans 17 amino acids. CDR3 sequence (DNA): TGTGCCAGCTCACCACCTTCACAGGGCATTATATACAATGAGCAGTTCTTC. Residues: CASSPPSQGIIYNEQFF.

The chain joins TRBV7-9 to TRBJ2-7, with D possibly being TRBD1 (5 bases). There are 16 residues in the CDR3. Germline V lookup: CDR1 SEHNR, CDR2 FQNEAQ (reference sequence). The V and J ends lost 0 bases and 1 base respectively, with 13 bases between them. CDR3 coding DNA: TGTGCCAGCAGCTTAGCGCAGGGATGGCCGTCCTACGAGCAGTACTTC. Protein sequence: CASSLAQGWPSYEQYF.

The gene calls are TRBV28 and TRBJ2-7; a weak D match, TRBD2 (5 bases). Germline V gene data show CDR1 as MDHEN and CDR2 as SYDVKM. V was cut by 2 bases and J by 9 bases, with 11 bases left in between. The CDR3 contains 12 residues. CDR3 in amino acids: CASSLLTRGQYF. The CDR3 region has the DNA TGTGCCAGCAGTTTACTTACCCGGGGGCAGTACTTC.

The sample holds a few counts of this clone. The V and J genes are TRBV6-1 and TRBJ1-1; the D gene is possibly TRBD1 (6 bases). The V end was cut by 8 bases, the J end by 5 bases, with 12 bases between. Germline CDR1 and CDR2: MNHNS and SASEGT. This CDR3 contains 12 residues. The CDR3 protein is CASGTGFTEAFF. The CDR3, as DNA: TGTGCCAGCGGTACAGGGTTTACTGAAGCTTTCTTT.